This T cell receptor beta chain came from a study of cytomegalovirus exposure and HLA in healthy donors. Whole-study results and caveats: Altogether, around 160 TCR beta chains were recorded as cytomegalovirus-associated. The authors later found most CMV-associated TCR beta chains appeared HLA-restricted. Most sequenced TCRs were rare (though some public TCRs occurred in many donors).

Primers for the PCR totalled 60 Vbeta and 13 Jbeta. Measured with immunoSEQ multiplex PCR; TCRdb has only the in-frame clones, and not every one. In the table there are some 150,000 clones, roughly 72% of which are singletons. As regards this clone: The antigen remains unidentified.

Germline V CDR1 and CDR2: MRHNA, SNTAGT. The CDR3 has 14 amino acids. Trimming cost V 4 bases and J 1 base, with 7 bases left between them. The chain recombines TRBV6-4 with TRBJ2-2; the D is unclear. The sequencing sample was made of PBMCs. This clonotype originated in a young man in good health and CMV-seronegative. In DNA form, the CDR3 reads TGTGCCAGCAGTGGACACTTGAACACCGGGGAGCTGTTTTTT. It codes for CASSGHLNTGELFF.